The 27 T cell receptor beta chains listed next were all sequenced from one sample in a study of molecular identifiers for immune sequencing clone quantification. Via MiXCR, TCRdb re-called the PCR reads, giving one row per CDR3 protein. The table includes 460,000 or so distinct CDR3 sequences, around 23% detected once. Sequencing used naive CD8+ T cells from blood, with Jurkat cell RNA spiked in. Stated subset: FACS-sorted CD8+CD4-CCR7+CD45RA+ naive T cells. These receptor sequences come from a human donor in good health. Some libraries in this study had Jurkat cell RNA spiked in.

The chain links TRBV28 to TRBJ2-7; D is perhaps TRBD2 (5 bases). The CDR3 runs to 17 residues. Germline values: CDR1 MDHEN, CDR2 SYDVKM. V was pared by 4 bases and J by 1 base, with 20 bases between. In DNA, the CDR3 is TGTGCCAGCAGTTCGACCATCCTAGCAGACGTATCCTACGAGCAGTACTTC. It encodes CASSSTILADVSYEQYF.

This clonotype has only a few counts. V gene TRBV6-5 combines with J gene TRBJ1-4; tentatively, D is TRBD1 (5 bases). V lost 6 bases and J lost 11, with 16 bases in between. The germline gives CDR1 MNHEY, CDR2 SVGAGI. The length of the CDR3 is 13 residues. The CDR3 reads CASSSGAQAKLFF. CDR3 DNA: TGTGCCAGCAGCTCCGGGGCCCAGGCGAAACTGTTTTTT.

This clonotype occurred many times. The chain links TRBV20-1 to TRBJ2-5, with a weak D call TRBD1 (6 bases). The CDR3 contains 14 residues. CDR1 is DFQATT and CDR2 is SNEGSKA in the germline V gene (reference sequence). Trimming took 0 bases from V and 5 from J, leaving 13 bases between them. CDR3 in DNA: TGCAGTGCTAGAGAGCACAGGGTGGAGGAGACCCAGTACTTC. Its protein is CSAREHRVEETQYF.

This clonotype has a count of ten or more. CDR3: CASSLSRGQGLNEKLFF. CDR3 DNA: TGTGCCAGCAGTTTGAGTAGGGGACAGGGCCTAAATGAAAAACTGTTTTTT. J is TRBJ1-4 and V is TRBV28; 9 bases fit TRBD1. Germline lookup yields CDR1 MDHEN and CDR2 SYDVKM. CDR3 length: 17 amino acids. The ends lost 3 bases at V and 5 bases at J; junction bases unmatched: 10.

Note on this clonotype: A much more abundant neighbour one base away suggests this may be a read error. The genes are TRBV6-2 or TRBV6-3 and TRBJ1-1, with a weak D call TRBD1 (5 bases). V was pared by 6 bases and J by 5 bases, with 13 bases between. Germline loops: CDR1 MNHEY, CDR2 SVGEGT. The CDR3 is 13 residues long. CDR3 in amino acids: CASRIGRGTEAFF. In nucleotides, the CDR3 is TGTGCCAGCAGAATCGGAAGGGGAACTGAAGCTTTCTTT.

This clonotype was seen ten or more times. The chain recombines TRBV24-1 with TRBJ2-2; a weak D match, TRBD1 (6 bases). The CDR3 runs 14 residues. Germline assignment: CDR1 KGHDR and CDR2 SFDVKD. Trimming left V 4 bases short and J 4 bases short, with 9 bases between. DNA for the CDR3: TGTGCCACCAGTGAACAGGGTGTCACCGGGGAGCTGTTTTTT. Residues: CATSEQGVTGELFF.

The chain employs TRBV4-1 and TRBJ2-1; possibly TRBD2 for D (6 bases). The CDR3 runs to 17 residues. Germline V lookup: CDR1 MGHRA, CDR2 YSYEKL. The V gene lost 1 base and the J gene lost 7 bases, with 20 bases spanning the gap. The CDR3 region has the DNA TGCGCCAGCAGCCAAGCGTTGACTAGAGGGGCCTCTAATGAGCAGTTCTTC. Its protein is CASSQALTRGASNEQFF.

The chain uses TRBV11-2 and TRBJ1-6; no clear D gene. The germline V and J ends were trimmed by 5 bases and 11 bases, with 19 bases remaining between them. CDR1 is SGHAT and CDR2 is FQNNGV in the germline V gene. The CDR3 covers 15 residues. For the CDR3, the DNA is TGTGCCAGCAGCGCTCAGACCGGGGAGGAGGCACCCCTCCACTTT. It encodes CASSAQTGEEAPLHF.

As concerns this clonotype: Relative to the germline gene, one junction end is altered; a read error may explain this. The J gene is TRBJ2-7, the V gene TRBV24-1, with D perhaps TRBD1 (7 bases). This CDR3 comprises 15 residues. Per germline, CDR1 KGHDR and CDR2 SFDVKD. The CDR3: CATGDPQGGSYEQYF. The CDR3 nucleotides read TGTGCCACCGGTGATCCCCAGGGGGGTTCCTACGAGCAGTACTTC.

The chain employs TRBV12-3 or TRBV12-4 and TRBJ2-2; 7 bases are shared with TRBD1. The V gene end was trimmed by 4 bases and the J gene end by 6 bases; junction bases not matched to a gene: 2. The CDR3 is 13 amino acids. DNA for the CDR3: TGTGCCAGCAGTTCCGGGACAGCCGGGGAGCTGTTTTTT. Translated: CASSSGTAGELFF.

This clonotype has a count of ten or more. This rearrangement joins TRBV4-1 to TRBJ2-1; D is ambiguous. Germline V gives CDR1 MGHRA, CDR2 YSYEKL. The CDR3 length is 14 residues. The V and J ends lost 0 bases and 10 bases respectively, with 13 bases between them. CDR3 nucleotide sequence: TGCGCCAGCAGCCAAGATCAGATGGGTTACGAGCAGTTCTTC. Translated, it gives CASSQDQMGYEQFF.

This clonotype came up many times. V and J are TRBV7-9 and TRBJ2-3; TRBD1 aligns across 12 bases. CDR1 SEHNR and CDR2 FQNEAQ come from the germline V gene (reference sequence). This CDR3 region has 16 residues. J lost 3 bases, V lost 5 bases, and 6 bases had no gene match. DNA of the CDR3: TGTGCCAGCAGCACCGGGACAGGGGGCCGAACAGATACGCAGTATTTT. This sequence encodes CASSTGTGGRTDTQYF.

This clonotype was recorded at least ten times. The V and J genes are TRBV20-1 and TRBJ2-7; TRBD1 is a possible D gene (6 bases). V was clipped by 0 bases and J by 6 bases, with 12 bases between them. The germline CDR1 and CDR2 sequences are DFQATT and SNEGSKA (reference sequence). This CDR3 has 13 residues. The CDR3 sequence: CSARDRQGIEQYF. The DNA for the CDR3 is TGCAGTGCTAGAGATCGTCAGGGGATCGAGCAGTACTTC.

Many counts were recorded for this clonotype. The chain combines TRBV7-2 with TRBJ2-1, with 10 bases identical to TRBD2. The length of the CDR3 is 14 residues. Germline loops: CDR1 SGHTA, CDR2 FQGNSA. The junction had 2 bases not matched to a gene; V was cut back by 0 bases and J by 9 bases. CDR3 in amino acids: CASSLALAGAEQFF. Written as DNA, the CDR3 is TGTGCCAGCAGCTTAGCCCTAGCGGGGGCTGAGCAGTTCTTC.

This clonotype was observed at least ten times. V usage is TRBV6-2 or TRBV6-3 and J usage is TRBJ1-1; D is possibly TRBD1 (6 bases). Trimming took 2 bases from V and 5 from J, leaving 15 bases between them. Germline-derived CDR1 and CDR2 are MNHEY and SVGEGT. The CDR3 has 15 residues. DNA of the CDR3: TGTGCCAGCAGTTACAGTGGAGGGGGAGGAACTGAAGCTTTCTTT. This translates into CASSYSGGGGTEAFF.

This clonotype was counted between two and nine times. The CDR3 is CAISEAPIQGAVGTEAFF. CDR3 DNA sequence: TGTGCCATCAGTGAGGCTCCAATACAGGGAGCAGTGGGCACTGAAGCTTTCTTT. This sequence joins TRBV10-3 and TRBJ1-1, with D perhaps matching TRBD1 (6 bases). Deletions cut 2 bases from V and 4 bases from J, with 23 bases between. The CDR3 length is 18 residues. Germline CDR1 is ENHRY and CDR2 is SYGVKD.

V gene TRBV19 combines with J gene TRBJ1-1; TRBD1 might be the D (5 bases). CDR3 length: 13 amino acids. Germline CDR1 and CDR2: LNHDA and SQIVND (reference sequence). The germline V and J ends were trimmed by 5 bases and 4 bases, with 11 bases remaining between them. CDR3 nucleotides: TGTGCCAGTAGTTTTGGGGCGAGCACTGAAGCTTTCTTT. The encoded protein is CASSFGASTEAFF.

The chain combines TRBV12-3 or TRBV12-4 with TRBJ1-5; D uncertain. The CDR3 consists of 13 residues. Trimming pared 1 base from V and 5 bases from J, leaving 6 bases between. CDR3 sequence reads: CASSLVPYQPQHF. The CDR3 DNA reads TGTGCCAGCAGTTTAGTACCTTATCAGCCCCAGCATTTT.

For this clonotype: Just one base apart from a much larger clone, this may be a read error. J is TRBJ2-3 and V is TRBV4-1, with D perhaps TRBD2 (6 bases). Trimming left V 3 bases short and J 0 bases short, with 10 bases between. The CDR3 contains 15 residues. Germline lookup yields CDR1 MGHRA and CDR2 YSYEKL. For the CDR3, the DNA is TGCGCCAGCAGCCATCCGCGGGGAAGCACAGATACGCAGTATTTT. This encodes CASSHPRGSTDTQYF.

This clonotype was seen repeatedly, ten times or more. The chain combines TRBV30 with TRBJ2-1; D remains ambiguous. Germline CDR1 GTSNPN, CDR2 SVGIG (reference sequence). This CDR3 contains 13 residues. V lost 1 base and J 7 bases, leaving 11 bases between the germline ends. CDR3 region: CAWSDGQKNEQFF. In DNA form, the CDR3 reads TGTGCCTGGAGTGACGGGCAGAAGAATGAGCAGTTCTTC.

In the case of this clonotype: Its ends do not fully match the called genes, so a read error is possible. The CDR3 DNA reads as TGCAGTGCTAGAATGTTAGATACCGGGGAGCCGTTTTTT. Its translation is CSARMLDTGEPFF. The chain has TRBV20-1 and TRBJ2-2; TRBD2 is a possible D gene (5 bases). The length of the CDR3 is 13 residues. Per the germline V gene, CDR1 is DFQATT and CDR2 is SNEGSKA (reference sequence).

This clonotype has a count of ten or more. V is TRBV7-2 and J is TRBJ2-1; TRBD1 matches at 9 bases. Germline V gives CDR1 SGHTA, CDR2 FQGNSA. V lost 3 bases to trimming and J lost 9 bases; unmatched junction nucleotides: 9. The CDR3 consists of 15 residues. The CDR3 region is CASSFYTQGAGEQFF. The CDR3 bases are TGTGCCAGCAGCTTTTACACACAGGGGGCGGGTGAGCAGTTCTTC.

There are a few counts of this clonotype. J is TRBJ2-7 and V is TRBV9; D perhaps matches TRBD2 (5 bases). This CDR3 contains 14 residues. Looked up from germline, CDR1 is SGDLS and CDR2 is YYNGEE. V lost 0 bases and J lost 0, with 7 bases in between. The CDR3 is CASSVDEGSYEQYF. Written as DNA, the CDR3 is TGTGCCAGCAGCGTAGACGAGGGCTCCTACGAGCAGTACTTC.

This clonotype turned up a few times. V is TRBV29-1 and J is TRBJ1-1, with 7 bases matching TRBD1. J was trimmed by 5 bases and V by 3 bases; bases with no gene match: 6. Germline V gene data show CDR1 as SQVTM and CDR2 as ANQGSEA. The CDR3 runs 13 residues. The CDR3 DNA reads TGCAGCGTTGAGTTCAGGGGGATTACTGAAGCTTTCTTT. Amino acid sequence: CSVEFRGITEAFF.

The sample holds a few counts of this clonotype. This chain uses TRBV7-9 with TRBJ2-7, with 8 bases identical to TRBD2. The ends lost 5 bases at V and 1 base at J; junction bases unmatched: 7. This CDR3 has 15 residues. Per germline, CDR1 SEHNR and CDR2 FQNEAQ (reference sequence). The CDR3 loop is CASSRTGLESYEQYF. The CDR3 DNA sequence: TGTGCCAGCAGCCGTACGGGACTAGAGTCCTACGAGCAGTACTTC.

Regarding this clonotype: The germline gene is not matched at one end of the junction; a read error may be the cause. The chain combines TRBV29-1 with TRBJ2-2; a weak D match, TRBD2 (5 bases). Germline values: CDR1 SQVTM, CDR2 ANQGSEA. The CDR3 runs to 15 residues. The DNA of the CDR3 is TGCAGCGCGTCCCTCTCCCCACAGAACACCGGGGAGCCGTTTTTT. As protein: CSASLSPQNTGEPFF.

This clonotype was found a few times. This chain connects TRBV7-6 to TRBJ2-1; 8 bases match TRBD2. CDR1 SGHVS and CDR2 FNYEAQ come from the germline V gene. This CDR3 comprises 15 residues. The junction had 6 bases not matched to a gene; V was cut back by 1 base and J by 7 bases. In DNA, the CDR3 is TGTGCCAGCAGCTTAGGTAGCGGGATGGGTAATGAGCAGTTCTTC. Translating it yields CASSLGSGMGNEQFF.